Shown below are 2 T cell receptor beta chains from a single sample sequenced in a study of response to subunit inactivated influenza vaccine. TCRdb reprocessed the RT-PCR reads via MiXCR and lists one record per CDR3 protein. The repertoire consists of more than 700,000 distinct CDR3 sequences, with over 20% occurring once and the leading ten covering 10%. Material: PBMCs from blood, obtained less than 6 days after vaccination. These receptor sequences come from a man aged 45-65 years who received an inactivated influenza vaccine.

The chain employs TRBV7-2 and TRBJ2-7, with D unclear. Germline V lookup: CDR1 SGHTA, CDR2 FQGNSA. The CDR3 is made up of 14 amino acids. Deletions cut 3 bases from V and 2 bases from J, with 11 bases between. The CDR3 nucleotides read TGTGCCAGCAGCTTGGCGCACAGCCCCTACGAGCAGTACTTC. This codes for CASSLAHSPYEQYF.

The chain joins TRBV10-3 to TRBJ1-2, with 9 bases matching TRBD1. CDR3 size: 16 residues. CDR1 is ENHRY and CDR2 is SYGVKD in the germline V gene. With V trimmed by 1 base and J by 5 bases, 8 bases remained unmatched. For the CDR3, the DNA is TGTGCCATCAGTGAGTTCACGGGGACAGGGCATTATGGCTACACCTTC. It encodes CAISEFTGTGHYGYTF.